This T cell receptor (beta chain) was identified in a study of human T cells and chemical hapten exposure (dated by TCRdb to the early 2020s). Background for the entire study: For sensitization, 2% DPC in acetone was applied to a roughly 2 cm by roughly 2 cm area of upper inner arm skin. Weekly therapeutic DPC doses were additionally applied to the scalp of patients throughout the roughly 24-week study period. Patch testing was performed on the upper back with Finn chambers containing 0.01% DPC, and the patch tests were scored after 6 days according to International Contact Dermatitis Research Group standards. Most of the patients in the cohort were female, and the cohort covered alopecia areata with under or over 50% scalp involvement, alopecia totalis and alopecia universalis. Libraries were combined into a pool for sequencing, and differences in TCR yield between samples came mainly from small differences in library volumes within the pool. This study followed changes in the peripheral blood TCR repertoire in vivo during primary and secondary sensitization of alopecia patients to the hapten diphenylcyclopropenone (DPC). Patient blood was sampled pre-sensitization (week 0) and at 2, 6 and about 24 weeks after DPC sensitization. For TCR sequencing, blood came from some 31 alopecia patients at anywhere from one to four time points (pre-sensitization, 2, 6 and 24 weeks). What the research found in general, with its limitations: A positive correlation was found between the number of PT1 expanded TCRs and patch test score, with significance reached at thresholds 8, 16 and 32 but not 4. Expanded TCRs formed significantly more large CDR3 similarity clusters than pre-sensitization or healthy control sets, consistent with antigen-driven responses. Because all patients had alopecia, a presumed autoimmune disease, the immune response of the patients might differ from that of healthy individuals. After repeated subsampling, the strength of the expansion versus patch-test correlation and the threshold at which it became significant changed. No change with DPC sensitization was found in the number of TCRs above 1 in 1000 frequency, and no evidence of global repertoire structure alterations was found.

Preparation of the library involved RACE. This sample was sequenced with a NextSeq 500. During library preparation, unique molecular identifiers were attached to individual cDNA molecules so that TCRs could be counted quantitatively and reproducibly. From each blood RNA sample, both TCR alpha and TCR beta chains were sequenced. In the paper's pipeline: The median number of TCRs per sample was roughly 100,000, ranging from roughly 20,000 to 690,600. The Decombinator software suite was used to annotate the V, J and CDR3 of the TCR reads. Every sample was subsampled to the same number of TCRs (28,000) for the PS versus PT1 abundance plots. Expanded TCRs were defined as absent before sensitization and observed at least eight times at the 2-week time point. Through fastp at Q25 and MiXCR, TCRdb rebuilt clones from the public reads, retaining in-frame beta chains. Every entry covers one CDR3 protein and lists the most common genes and DNA from its rows. Here the V and J calls rest on TCRdb's processing, not on the authors' analysis. The table for this sample lists about 360,000 distinct CDR3 sequences; 4.8% of them were counted only once. The top ten hold about 2.1% of the sample.

V is cut by 2 bases and J by 7 bases, and the space between the germline ends is 18 bases. From cysteine to phenylalanine, the CDR3 is 17 amino acids long. Solely the CDR3 DNA is kept, with 51 bases framed from the first base. Per the publication, the time point label means: patch test 1, 2 weeks after DPC sensitization. The treatment or condition tag for this specimen amounts to: therapeutic diphenylcyclopropenone sensitization with weekly scalp DPC. Blood at each patch-test visit was drawn before the patch test was applied. Patients were eligible if aged 18 to 70, diagnosed with alopecia and judged suitable for DPC therapy, and pregnant patients were excluded. Unfractionated whole blood was collected in Tempus Blood RNA tubes, and total RNA was extracted from that blood. There are a few counts of this clonotype. The specificity of this receptor is unknown. No much larger clonotype is one base removed from it; base qualities were not supplied.

The sample here was whole blood, taken in connection with sensitization to the hapten diphenylcyclopropenone (DPC). The chain is assembled from TRBV12-3 or TRBV12-4 and TRBJ1-6, with the D gene not confidently named. This TCR came from a woman in her forties or fifties with alopecia areata. Some clones in this sample may be carry-over from other donors' samples. The CDR3 reads as follows: CASSLFLVEEANSPLHF. The sequenced DNA: TGTGCCAGCAGTTTATTCCTCGTTGAAGAGGCGAATTCACCCCTCCACTTT.